Listed here are 23 T cell receptor beta chains from one sample, sequenced in a study of CD4 T cells in relation to SARS-CoV-2 and coronaviruses. No antigen has been identified for these receptors. Sequencing was performed with immunoSEQ multiplex PCR; in TCRdb, only in-frame clones are kept and a portion is missing. The sample contains 24,000 or so clones, more than 60% of which appear only once. The unexposed donors gave CD4+ T cells in about 2010-2019, prior to COVID-19. CD4+ T cells were isolated from the cells after 10 days of culture. Sequencing was done on a sample of CD4+ T cells from PBMCs, cultured in vitro. The receptors come from a human donor in good health.

The chain joins TRBV29-1 to TRBJ2-5, with 10 bases matching TRBD2. Germline assignment: CDR1 SQVTM and CDR2 ANQGSEA. The CDR3 is made up of 14 amino acids. Trimming removed 0 bases from V and 5 bases from J; junction bases left unmatched: 3. CDR3 sequence (DNA): TGCAGCGTTGAAGATGGACTAGCGGCCGAGACCCAGTACTTC. Translating gives CSVEDGLAAETQYF.

V and J are TRBV14 and TRBJ2-7; D may be TRBD1 (5 bases). The CDR3 spans 12 residues. The germline V and J ends were trimmed by 5 bases and 4 bases, with 9 bases remaining between them. Looked up from germline, CDR1 is SGHDN and CDR2 is FVKESK. The CDR3 is CASSFTGYEQYF. The CDR3 bases are TGTGCCAGCAGCTTCACAGGTTACGAGCAGTACTTC.

This chain joins TRBV18 and TRBJ1-1; D is possibly TRBD1 (5 bases). The CDR3 is 15 residues long. Germline CDR1 reads KGHSH; CDR2 reads LQKENI. V was cut by 0 bases and J by 1 base, with 9 bases left in between. As DNA, the CDR3 is TGTGCCAGCTCACCACCGGAGAGGGGGAACACTGAAGCTTTCTTT. This translates into CASSPPERGNTEAFF.

The chain recombines TRBV7-8 with TRBJ2-3, with D possibly TRBD2 on 5 matching bases. V was cut by 2 bases and J by 3 bases, with 12 bases left in between. The germline V gene encodes CDR1 SGHVS and CDR2 FQNEAQ. CDR3 length equals 15 residues. The CDR3 protein is CASSLRLALTDTQYF. The DNA of the CDR3 is TGTGCCAGCAGCTTAAGGCTAGCTTTGACAGATACGCAGTATTTT.

The chain uses TRBV28 and TRBJ2-3; D ambiguous. CDR3 length: 12 amino acids. V dropped 7 bases and J dropped 3 bases, with 8 bases sitting between them. Germline CDR1 and CDR2: MDHEN and SYDVKM. Here the CDR3 reads CASNERTDTQYF. CDR3 coding DNA: TGTGCCAGCAATGAAAGGACAGATACGCAGTATTTT.

This clone was observed a few times. The V gene is TRBV5-1, the J gene TRBJ1-6; D is ambiguous. V lost 2 bases, J lost 5 bases, and 14 bases lay in between. The CDR3 has 16 amino acids. Germline loops: CDR1 SGHRS, CDR2 YFSETQ. CDR3 sequence (DNA): TGCGCCAGCAGCTTAGAGGGATCCTCGAATAATTCACCCCTCCACTTT. Protein product: CASSLEGSSNNSPLHF.

The chain is built from TRBV27 and TRBJ2-6; the match to TRBD1 covers 8 bases. Trimming cost V 0 bases and J 0 bases; bases outside gene matches: 7. From germline, CDR1 is MNHEY and CDR2 SMNVEV (reference sequence). The CDR3 length is 19 residues. This CDR3 reads CASSLSQGAPLSGANVLTF. In DNA, the CDR3 is TGTGCCAGCAGTTTATCGCAGGGGGCTCCTCTCTCTGGGGCCAACGTCCTGACTTTC.

This chain joins TRBV5-1 and TRBJ2-7; tentatively, D is TRBD1 (6 bases). The CDR3 runs to 15 residues. Per the germline V gene, CDR1 is SGHRS and CDR2 is YFSETQ. V was pared by 5 bases and J by 2 bases, with 17 bases between. CDR3 bases: TGCGCCAGCAGTTATAGACAGGAACCAACCTACGAGCAGTACTTC. Translated, it gives CASSYRQEPTYEQYF.

This clone occurred a few times. The V call is TRBV14, the J call TRBJ2-7, with 9 bases lining up with TRBD1. CDR3 length equals 15 residues. The J segment lost 3 bases and the V segment lost 2 bases, leaving 5 bases of the junction unmatched. Germline CDR1 reads SGHDN; CDR2 reads FVKESK. CDR3 loop: CASSQKLGQGYEQYF. The CDR3 coding sequence is TGTGCCAGCAGCCAAAAGTTGGGACAGGGCTACGAGCAGTACTTC.

V and J are TRBV5-1 and TRBJ2-6, with 7 bases identical to TRBD1. CDR3 length equals 17 residues. CDR1 is SGHRS, CDR2 YFSETQ, per germline. V gave up 4 bases and J gave up 0 bases; unmatched junction bases: 7. CDR3 in DNA: TGCGCCAGCAGCACAAGGACAGGATCCTCTGGGGCCAACGTCCTGACTTTC. Translation gives CASSTRTGSSGANVLTF.

The chain carries TRBV4-1 and TRBJ1-1; TRBD1 matches at 9 bases. The germline gives CDR1 MGHRA, CDR2 YSYEKL. The ends lost 0 bases at V and 6 bases at J; junction bases unmatched: 2. This CDR3 has 14 residues. CDR3 in DNA: TGCGCCAGCAGCCAAGATACAGGGGGCCCTGAAGCTTTCTTT. Residues: CASSQDTGGPEAFF.

V is TRBV24-1 and J is TRBJ1-6; weak D call: TRBD1 (5 bases). The ends were cut back, 9 bases at V and 4 bases at J, with 27 bases in the middle. Germline-derived CDR1 and CDR2 are KGHDR and SFDVKD. The CDR3 consists of 19 residues. CDR3 sequence reads: CATSQGIGPDSAYNSPLHF. The CDR3 bases are TGTGCCACCTCCCAAGGCATCGGACCAGACAGCGCTTATAATTCACCCCTCCACTTT.

The CDR3, as DNA: TGTGCCAGCAGCGCCTCAAAAACAGGGACCTACGAGCAGTACTTC. It is translated as CASSASKTGTYEQYF. The chain carries TRBV5-4 and TRBJ2-7, with D possibly TRBD1 on 6 matching bases. The V gene's germline CDR1 is SGHNT and CDR2 YYREEE (reference sequence). The V end lost 4 bases, the J end lost 2 bases, and 16 bases lay between the germline ends. The CDR3 loop spans 15 amino acids.

Only one count was recorded for this clone. The chain joins TRBV5-1 to TRBJ2-7, with D possibly being TRBD1 (6 bases). CDR1 and CDR2 (germline): SGHRS, YFSETQ. V gave up 4 bases and J gave up 2 bases, with 13 bases separating them. The CDR3 is 14 residues long. The DNA of the CDR3 is TGCGCCAGCAGCACGACAGGAGAGCCCTACGAGCAGTACTTC. Its protein is CASSTTGEPYEQYF.

The chain joins TRBV7-3 to TRBJ2-1; TRBD2 matches 8 bases. J was trimmed by 5 bases and V by 1 base; bases with no gene match: 4. This CDR3 is 15 amino acids long. The germline gives CDR1 SGHTA, CDR2 FQGTGA. The CDR3: CASSLSSGNHNEQFF. CDR3 DNA sequence: TGTGCCAGCAGCTTAAGTAGCGGGAACCACAATGAGCAGTTCTTC.

The chain links TRBV6-6 to TRBJ1-2; TRBD1 aligns across 8 bases. The CDR3 contains 14 residues. The junction had 4 bases not matched to a gene; V was cut back by 5 bases and J by 2 bases. From germline, CDR1 is MNHNY and CDR2 SVGAGI (reference sequence). For the CDR3, the DNA is TGTGCCAGCAGTGGACAGGGCGAAAACTATGGCTACACCTTC. Its translation: CASSGQGENYGYTF.

The chain recombines TRBV7-9 with TRBJ2-6; D gene uncertain. Germline V gene data show CDR1 as SEHNR and CDR2 as FQNEAQ (reference sequence). The CDR3 has 16 residues. Trimming removed 0 bases at V and 2 bases at J, with 8 bases between. CDR3 amino acids: CASSLAQGAGANVLTF. CDR3 in DNA: TGTGCCAGCAGCTTAGCGCAAGGTGCTGGGGCCAACGTCCTGACTTTC.

This clone was seen more than once but under ten times. The rearrangement joins TRBV2 to TRBJ2-7; 7 nucleotides line up with TRBD1. The V and J ends lost 4 bases and 4 bases, in that order; junction bases with no gene match: 7. Germline CDR1 SNHLY, CDR2 FYNNEI. This CDR3 is 14 amino acids long. The CDR3 sequence is CASSGVRGFYEQYF. The CDR3 DNA sequence: TGTGCCAGCAGTGGGGTCAGGGGGTTTTACGAGCAGTACTTC. Looking up the rest from reference TRBV2 and TRBJ2-7 gives the full variable domain: EPEVTQTPSHQVTQMGQEVILRCVPISNHLYFYWYRQILGQKVEFLVSFYNNEISEKSEIFDDQFSVERPDGSNFTLKIRSTKLEDSAMYFCASSGVRGFYEQYFGPGTRLTVT.

The sample holds a few counts of this clone. The CDR3 coding sequence is TGCGCCAGCAGCCAAGATTCGGCTAACACCATATATTTT. It codes for CASSQDSANTIYF. The chain recombines TRBV4-3 with TRBJ1-3; no reliable D call. The V gene lost 0 bases and the J gene lost 7 bases, with 7 bases spanning the gap. This CDR3 is 13 amino acids long. Germline V gene data show CDR1 as LGHNA and CDR2 as YSLEER.

This chain uses TRBV5-6 with TRBJ2-2, with D possibly being TRBD1 or TRBD2 (5 bases each). The germline CDR1 and CDR2 sequences are SGHDT and YYEEEE. The CDR3 consists of 16 residues. V lost 3 bases, J lost 1 base, and 13 bases lay in between. CDR3 sequence (DNA): TGTGCCAGCAGCTCTCCGTTGGGACGGAACACCGGGGAGCTGTTTTTT. Translating it yields CASSSPLGRNTGELFF.

The chain combines TRBV7-2 with TRBJ1-3; D ambiguous. V shed 6 bases and J shed 3 bases, with 15 bases lying between them. The CDR3 runs 15 residues. Germline CDR1 and CDR2: SGHTA and FQGNSA. The CDR3 region has the DNA TGTGCCAGCAGGGCGGTGGAGAATTTTGGAAACACCATATATTTT. Translation gives CASRAVENFGNTIYF.

The chain uses TRBV11-2 and TRBJ2-2, with D tentatively TRBD2 (6 bases). The CDR3 is made up of 16 amino acids. V was trimmed by 5 bases and J by 3 bases, leaving 16 bases between them. The germline V gene has CDR1 SGHAT and CDR2 FQNNGV. The CDR3 nucleotides are TGTGCCAGCAGCCTGCGGGGCGCAGGGTACACCGGGGAGCTGTTTTTT. Protein: CASSLRGAGYTGELFF.

V usage is TRBV6-1 and J usage is TRBJ2-5; 8 bases line up with TRBD2. Germline CDR1 MNHNS, CDR2 SASEGT. CDR3 length equals 17 residues. Unmatched junction bases numbered 12, after V lost 1 base and J lost 5 bases. The CDR3 DNA reads TGTGCCAGCAGTGAAGACGGTAGCGGGACACTCTGGGAGACCCAGTACTTC. It encodes CASSEDGSGTLWETQYF.